This passage covers 2 T cell receptor beta chains from one sample sequenced in a study of cytomegalovirus exposure and HLA in healthy donors. A multiplex PCR was run with 60 Vbeta primers and 13 Jbeta primers. This table comes from immunoSEQ multiplex PCR, and its TCRdb copy is limited to in-frame clones, with some not included. Of more than 120,000 clones listed, about four fifths were seen once; the top ten hold over 2.5%. Sequencing was done on a sample of PBMCs. The source of these receptors is a male donor in good health and CMV-seronegative.

This clone was found once. Here the CDR3 reads CASSLRELDRYGYTF. In nucleotides, the CDR3 is TGTGCCAGCAGCTTAAGGGAGCTAGACCGCTATGGCTACACCTTC. V gene TRBV7-2 combines with J gene TRBJ1-2; D ambiguous. This CDR3 has 15 amino acids. Germline CDR1 is SGHTA and CDR2 is FQGNSA. The V end lost 2 bases, the J end lost 4 bases, and 14 bases lay between the germline ends.

The chain employs TRBV19 and TRBJ2-3, with TRBD2 matching 14 bases. With V trimmed by 9 bases and J by 3 bases, 11 bases remained unmatched. The CDR3 consists of 17 residues. CDR1 is LNHDA, CDR2 SQIVND, per germline (reference sequence). The CDR3 spells CASSGLAGVLGTDTQYF. The DNA for the CDR3 is TGTGCCAGCTCGGGACTAGCGGGAGTCTTGGGTACAGATACGCAGTATTTT.